This T cell receptor beta chain derives from a study of early T cells in non-severe SARS-CoV-2 infection. Germline V CDR1 and CDR2: SEHNR, FQNEAQ (reference sequence). The CDR3 totals 13 residues. V was clipped by 5 bases and J by 11 bases, with 18 bases between them. Attached unique molecular identifiers marked individual cDNA molecules. One entry per CDR3 protein, called by TCRdb with MiXCR from the 5' RACE reads. The sample holds some 96,000 distinct CDR3 sequences, about 12% seen once. The rearrangement uses TRBV7-9 and TRBJ1-1, with D perhaps TRBD1 (6 bases). This clonotype was obtained from an adult who was a healthcare worker with PCR-confirmed SARS-CoV-2 infection or an uninfected control (not recorded which). Specimen: whole blood. In DNA form, the CDR3 reads TGTGCCAGCAGCGAAGACAGGTCGAATCCCGCTTTCTTT. Its translation: CASSEDRSNPAFF.